The 26 T cell receptor beta chains below were found in one sample sequenced in a study of neurological immune-mediated disorders. TCRdb re-derived calls from the 5' RACE reads in MiXCR, one entry per CDR3 protein. The repertoire holds roughly 27,000 distinct CDR3 sequences, with 2% to 2.5% as singletons. The sequencing sample was made of PBMCs. The source of these receptors is a woman in her forties or fifties with multiple sclerosis.

At least ten counts were recorded for this clonotype. The chain couples TRBV7-9 to TRBJ1-3; D is uncertain. This CDR3 is built from 16 residues. Trimming removed 1 base from V and 0 bases from J, with 10 bases in between. CDR1 is SEHNR and CDR2 is FQNEAQ in the germline V gene (reference sequence). DNA of the CDR3: TGTGCCAGCAGCTTAGTGTCAGCGCTCTCTGGAAACACCATATATTTT. Its translation is CASSLVSALSGNTIYF.

This clonotype came up many times. The chain joins TRBV24-1 to TRBJ2-1, with 10 positions matching TRBD2. The CDR3 totals 16 residues. With 4 bases clipped from V and 4 bases from J, the junction kept 6 bases outside the gene matches. CDR1 KGHDR and CDR2 SFDVKD come from the germline V gene. The chain's CDR3 is CATSDWGTSAYNEQFF. The DNA of the CDR3 is TGTGCCACCAGTGACTGGGGGACTAGCGCGTACAATGAGCAGTTCTTC.

This clonotype has at least ten counts. The chain carries TRBV18 and TRBJ2-1; 15 bases are a match to TRBD2. This CDR3 has 18 residues. Trimming at V came to 1 base and at J to 6 bases, leaving 7 bases not matched to a gene. Germline V gives CDR1 KGHSH, CDR2 LQKENI. The CDR3 is CASSPRTSGREMSNEQFF. In nucleotides, the CDR3 is TGTGCCAGCTCACCACGGACTAGCGGGAGGGAAATGTCCAATGAGCAGTTCTTC.

This clonotype was recorded at least ten times. This chain links TRBV6-6 with TRBJ2-2; D gene uncertain. CDR3 length equals 12 residues. CDR1 and CDR2 from the germline V gene are MNHNY and SVGAGI (reference sequence). The ends were cut back, 5 bases at V and 3 bases at J, with 4 bases in the middle. The DNA for the CDR3 is TGTGCCAGCAGTCCACACACCGGGGAGCTGTTTTTT. Its translation: CASSPHTGELFF.

This clonotype is deemed medium-sized. The chain has TRBV10-3 and TRBJ1-6; a possible D gene is TRBD1 (5 bases). Germline loops: CDR1 ENHRY, CDR2 SYGVKD. V lost 0 bases and J lost 6, with 12 bases in between. CDR3 length equals 16 residues. In DNA, the CDR3 is TGTGCCATCAGTGAGTCGGAAACAGGCACTAATTCACCCCTCCACTTT. It codes for CAISESETGTNSPLHF.

This clonotype was counted ten times or more. V usage is TRBV20-1 and J usage is TRBJ1-4; no clear D gene. Trimming took 6 bases from V and 5 from J, leaving 10 bases between them. The germline gives CDR1 DFQATT, CDR2 SNEGSKA (reference sequence). This CDR3 comprises 12 residues. As DNA, the CDR3 is TGCAGTGCAGGGAGGAGGAATGAAAAACTGTTTTTT. Encoded protein: CSAGRRNEKLFF.

This clonotype was counted a few times. V and J are TRBV3-1 and TRBJ2-4; 10 bases match TRBD2. CDR3 length equals 16 residues. Per the germline V gene, CDR1 is LGHDT and CDR2 is YNNKEL (reference sequence). With 2 bases clipped from V and 6 bases from J, the junction kept 7 bases outside the gene matches. The chain's CDR3 is CASSQMGAGGGNIQYF. The CDR3, as DNA: TGTGCCAGCAGCCAAATGGGAGCGGGAGGGGGAAACATTCAGTACTTC. The variable domain in full, completed from reference TRBV3-1 and TRBJ2-4, reads DTAVSQTPKYLVTQMGNDKSIKCEQNLGHDTMYWYKQDSKKFLKIMFSYNNKELIINETVPNRFSPKSPDKAHLNLHINSLELGDSAVYFCASSQMGAGGGNIQYFGAGTRLSVL.

In its sample, this clonotype was seen many times. V is TRBV11-2 and J is TRBJ2-7, with D perhaps TRBD1 or TRBD2 (6 bases each). Germline V gene data show CDR1 as SGHAT and CDR2 as FQNNGV. This CDR3 is 16 amino acids long. The V end was cut by 5 bases, the J end by 1 base, with 18 bases between. CDR3 protein: CASSPDRGRGSYEQYF. Written as DNA, the CDR3 is TGTGCCAGCAGCCCCGACCGGGGGCGCGGGTCCTACGAGCAGTACTTC.

This clonotype was counted at least ten times. The V and J genes are TRBV20-1 and TRBJ1-2, with 7 bases that match TRBD1. Germline loops: CDR1 DFQATT, CDR2 SNEGSKA (reference sequence). This CDR3 has 13 amino acids. The CDR3 here is CTGTDRVAGGYTF. Written as DNA, the CDR3 is TGCACCGGTACTGACAGGGTCGCCGGGGGCTACACCTTC.

By share of the sample, this clonotype is medium-sized. The rearrangement uses TRBV14 and TRBJ2-2, with D uncertain. Germline assignment: CDR1 SGHDN and CDR2 FVKESK. Trimming removed 3 bases from V and 4 bases from J, with 6 bases in between. The CDR3 sequence is 13 residues long. The CDR3 DNA sequence: TGTGCCAGCAGCCAGGTCCCCACCGGGGAGCTGTTTTTT. This sequence encodes CASSQVPTGELFF.

The table lists this clonotype with many counts. One junction end disagrees with the germline gene, perhaps due to a read error. The chain recombines TRBV20-1 with TRBJ2-7, with TRBD2 matching 8 bases. In germline, CDR1 is DFQATT, CDR2 SNEGSKA (reference sequence). The CDR3 contains 15 residues. The CDR3 DNA follows: TGCAGTGCTAGGGAAGCGGGGGAATCCCCTACACTAATCCTCTTC. This sequence encodes CSAREAGESPTLILF.

In this sample, this clonotype turned up many times. This chain links TRBV10-3 with TRBJ2-7; D is undetermined. The germline V gene encodes CDR1 ENHRY and CDR2 SYGVKD. The CDR3 runs 13 residues. With 3 bases removed from V and 0 bases from J, the gap between germline ends came to 6 bases. CDR3 in DNA: TGTGCCATCAGTGATGGCGGCTCCTACGAGCAGTACTTC. The encoded protein is CAISDGGSYEQYF.

This clonotype was found a few times. This chain joins TRBV5-8 and TRBJ1-2; possible D gene TRBD1, 6 bases. The CDR3 spans 15 residues. V lost 3 bases and J lost 2, with 14 bases in between. Germline assignment: CDR1 SGHTS and CDR2 YDEGEE. The CDR3 DNA reads TGTGCCAGCAGCTCCAGACAGGTTGGAAACTATGGCTACACCTTC. Translated: CASSSRQVGNYGYTF.

In this sample, this clonotype turned up many times. This chain joins TRBV4-3 and TRBJ1-5; D perhaps matches TRBD1 (5 bases). The CDR3 is 13 amino acids. Trimming pared 4 bases from V and 5 bases from J, leaving 9 bases between. CDR1 is LGHNA and CDR2 is YSLEER in the germline V gene. This CDR3 is CASSPDIDQPQHF. CDR3 in DNA: TGCGCCAGCAGCCCGGACATCGATCAGCCCCAGCATTTT.

The chain carries TRBV20-1 and TRBJ1-2, with a weak D call TRBD1 (6 bases). This CDR3 spans 16 amino acids. The germline V gene has CDR1 DFQATT and CDR2 SNEGSKA (reference sequence). Trimming left V 5 bases short and J 4 bases short, with 23 bases between. CDR3 loop: CSALGGKGELGYGYTF. The CDR3, as DNA: TGCAGTGCTCTTGGGGGGAAGGGGGAACTAGGCTATGGCTACACCTTC.

This clonotype was observed many times. The gene calls are TRBV27 and TRBJ2-5, with TRBD2 identical over 11 bases. This CDR3 has 15 amino acids. Per the germline V gene, CDR1 is MNHEY and CDR2 is SMNVEV (reference sequence). With 3 bases clipped from V and 2 bases from J, the junction kept 2 bases outside the gene matches. The CDR3 DNA is TGTGCCAGCAGTTTTCTAGCGGGGGGACAAGAGACCCAGTACTTC. Translation gives CASSFLAGGQETQYF.

This clonotype was counted many times. This chain joins TRBV27 and TRBJ1-5, with D maybe TRBD1 (5 bases). This CDR3 is built from 13 residues. Germline V gives CDR1 MNHEY, CDR2 SMNVEV (reference sequence). V was trimmed by 6 bases and J by 9 bases, leaving 15 bases between them. In DNA form, the CDR3 reads TGTGCCAGCAGCGGACCGGGGCGGCGGCCCCAGCATTTT. As protein: CASSGPGRRPQHF.

This clonotype has at least ten counts. V and J are TRBV6-2 or TRBV6-3 and TRBJ1-1; D uncertain. Per germline, CDR1 MNHEY and CDR2 SVGEGT. The CDR3 contains 13 residues. V was pared by 5 bases and J by 3 bases, with 10 bases between. The CDR3 DNA is TGTGCCAGCAGTCACGAAACGTACACTGAAGCTTTCTTT. Its translation: CASSHETYTEAFF.

This clonotype was found many times. This chain joins TRBV7-2 and TRBJ2-1; a possible D gene is TRBD2 (6 bases). Germline V gene data show CDR1 as SGHTA and CDR2 as FQGNSA. With 2 bases removed from V and 0 bases from J, the gap between germline ends came to 11 bases. The CDR3 has 16 amino acids. This CDR3 reads CASSLYRGNSYNEQFF. CDR3 nucleotides: TGTGCCAGCAGCTTATACCGGGGGAACTCCTACAATGAGCAGTTCTTC.

This clonotype occurred many times. V usage is TRBV15 and J usage is TRBJ2-5; TRBD2 aligns across 7 bases. Per the germline V gene, CDR1 is LNHNV and CDR2 is YYDKDF (reference sequence). V lost 0 bases and J lost 2; bases outside the gene matches: 6. The CDR3 is 16 residues long. The CDR3 nucleotides are TGTGCCACCAGCAGAGATCACTCGGGGGGACAAGAGACCCAGTACTTC. This gives the protein CATSRDHSGGQETQYF. The entire variable domain, with the rest obtained from reference TRBV15 and TRBJ2-5, is as follows: DAMVIQNPRYQVTQFGKPVTLSCSQTLNHNVMYWYQQKSSQAPKLLFHYYDKDFNNEADTPDNFQSRRPNTSFCFLDIRSPGLGDTAMYLCATSRDHSGGQETQYFGPGTRLLVL.

This clonotype was seen repeatedly, ten times or more. This chain uses TRBV5-1 with TRBJ2-1; 9 nucleotides match TRBD2. Germline V gene data show CDR1 as SGHRS and CDR2 as YFSETQ. The CDR3 runs 14 residues. V shed 0 bases, J shed 9 bases, and the junction held 4 bases outside the gene matches. DNA for the CDR3: TGCGCCAGCAGCTTGGCTAGCGGGGCGGGTGAGCAGTTCTTC. Protein sequence: CASSLASGAGEQFF.

This clonotype was seen a few times. This CDR3 is missing its conserved last phenylalanine or tryptophan, likely due to a read error. The V call is TRBV5-1, the J call TRBJ2-1; either TRBD1 or TRBD2 may supply D (5 bases each). The CDR3 runs to 16 residues. V dropped 4 bases and J dropped 0 bases, with 14 bases sitting between them. Per germline, CDR1 SGHRS and CDR2 YFSETQ. The CDR3 spells CASSPIPGSSYNEQFN. The DNA for the CDR3 is TGCGCCAGCAGCCCAATACCAGGGAGCTCCTACAATGAGCAGTTCAAC.

Many counts were recorded for this clonotype. CDR3 amino acids: CASRGVGTYEQYF. CDR3 nucleotides: TGCGCCAGCAGGGGCGTGGGGACCTACGAGCAGTACTTC. V is TRBV5-1 and J is TRBJ2-7; no reliable D call. CDR1 and CDR2 (germline): SGHRS, YFSETQ. This CDR3 has 13 residues. The V end lost 5 bases, the J end lost 2 bases, and 11 bases lay between the germline ends.

This clonotype was seen repeatedly, ten times or more. The rearrangement links TRBV29-1 to TRBJ2-3; 9 nucleotides align to TRBD1. The V gene's germline CDR1 is SQVTM and CDR2 ANQGSEA. Unmatched junction bases numbered 8, after V lost 1 base and J lost 3 bases. The CDR3 runs 16 residues. The CDR3 is CSVEGGTGGATDTQYF. The CDR3, as DNA: TGCAGCGTTGAAGGCGGTACAGGGGGCGCAACAGATACGCAGTATTTT.

This clonotype occurred a few times. The chain employs TRBV5-6 and TRBJ2-1; D not resolved. The CDR3 extends over 11 amino acids. The V gene's germline CDR1 is SGHDT and CDR2 YYEEEE. Trimming removed 3 bases at V and 8 bases at J, with 6 bases between. The CDR3 protein is CASSWTDEQFF. In DNA, the CDR3 is TGTGCCAGCAGCTGGACGGATGAGCAGTTCTTC.

With regard to this clonotype: This may arise from a read error, as a much more abundant clone is one base away. The chain couples TRBV7-9 to TRBJ2-6; possibly TRBD1 for D (5 bases). The CDR3 totals 17 residues. Germline CDR1 is SEHNR and CDR2 is FQNEAQ (reference sequence). The DNA for the CDR3 is TGTGCCAGCAGCTCGAGCCAGGGCATCTCTGGGGCCAAAGTCCTGACTTTC. It is translated as CASSSSQGISGAKVLTF.